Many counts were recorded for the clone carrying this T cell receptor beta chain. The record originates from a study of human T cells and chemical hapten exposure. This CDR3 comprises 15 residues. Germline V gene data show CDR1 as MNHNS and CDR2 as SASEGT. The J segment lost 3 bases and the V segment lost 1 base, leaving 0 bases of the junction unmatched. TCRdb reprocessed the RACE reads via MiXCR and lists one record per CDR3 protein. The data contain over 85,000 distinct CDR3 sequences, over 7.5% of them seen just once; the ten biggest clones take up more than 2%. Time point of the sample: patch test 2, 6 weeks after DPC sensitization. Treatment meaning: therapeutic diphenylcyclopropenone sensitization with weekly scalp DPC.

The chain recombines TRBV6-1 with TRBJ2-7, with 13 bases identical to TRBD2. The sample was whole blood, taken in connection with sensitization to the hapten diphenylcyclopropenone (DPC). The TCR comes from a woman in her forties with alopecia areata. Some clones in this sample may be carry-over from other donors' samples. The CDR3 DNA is TGTGCCAGCAGTGAAGGGACTAGCGGGAGCTACGAGCAGTACTTC. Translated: CASSEGTSGSYEQYF.